These T cell receptor beta chains were read from a single sample in a study of T cell responses to AZD1222 COVID-19 vaccine. Clones were read by immunoSEQ multiplex PCR, and TCRdb kept only the in-frame ones, dropping some. The repertoire has around 150,000 clones, roughly nine tenths of them found once; the top ten carry roughly 1.3%. The sequences come from peripheral blood, collected 28 days after the second AZD1222 dose. The receptor source for this set is an adult who received the AZD1222 COVID-19 vaccine. CDR3s leave out the opening cysteine and the closing phenylalanine or tryptophan. D genes are given only for firm matches.

CDR3 length: 14
V gene: TRBV28
D gene: TRBD1
J gene: TRBJ1-2
CDR3 protein: ASSFPPGQSFYGYT

CDR3 length: 12
V gene: TRBV13
D gene: NA
J gene: TRBJ1-2
CDR3 protein: ASSPRGVYGGYT

CDR3 length: 13
V gene: TRBV27
D gene: NA
J gene: TRBJ2-7
CDR3 protein: ASSMRQASSYEQY

CDR3 length: 13
V gene: TRBV10-3
D gene: TRBD2
J gene: TRBJ2-1
CDR3 protein: AISELAGGHGEQF

CDR3 length: 14
V gene: TRBV27
D gene: TRBD1
J gene: TRBJ1-4
CDR3 protein: ASSSLPNRGGEKLF

CDR3 length: 13
V gene: TRBV19
D gene: NA
J gene: TRBJ2-1
CDR3 protein: ASSIYSAANNEQF

CDR3 length: 13
V gene: TRBV6-2/TRBV6-3
D gene: NA
J gene: TRBJ2-7
CDR3 protein: ASSYSLAGPYEQY

CDR3 length: 16
V gene: TRBV5-1
D gene: TRBD1
J gene: TRBJ1-1
CDR3 protein: ASSGNRDRENRNTEAF

CDR3 length: 11
V gene: TRBV7-3
D gene: NA
J gene: TRBJ2-7
CDR3 protein: ASSPQHPGEQY

CDR3 length: 13
V gene: TRBV5-4
D gene: NA
J gene: TRBJ1-2
CDR3 protein: ASSPPNREVGGYT

CDR3 length: 11
V gene: TRBV6-5
D gene: NA
J gene: TRBJ2-5
CDR3 protein: ATRTQGKETQY

CDR3 length: 15
V gene: TRBV2
D gene: NA
J gene: TRBJ1-1
CDR3 protein: ASSLDSVRRLNTEAF

CDR3 length: 12
V gene: TRBV3-1/TRBV3-2
D gene: TRBD1
J gene: TRBJ1-2
CDR3 protein: ASSQAAGGNGYT

CDR3 length: 14
V gene: TRBV6-1
D gene: TRBD1
J gene: TRBJ1-5
CDR3 protein: ASSVEETGLNQPQH

CDR3 length: 13
V gene: TRBV11-2
D gene: NA
J gene: TRBJ1-6
CDR3 protein: ASSQHGASNSPLH

CDR3 length: 12
V gene: TRBV5-4
D gene: NA
J gene: TRBJ2-3
CDR3 protein: ASRKELAPDTQY

CDR3 length: 13
V gene: TRBV7-9
D gene: NA
J gene: TRBJ2-1
CDR3 protein: ASSLAIGRANEQF

CDR3 length: 14
V gene: TRBV5-1
D gene: TRBD2
J gene: TRBJ2-1
CDR3 protein: ASSLVPAGDNNEQF

CDR3 length: 13
V gene: TRBV24-1
D gene: TRBD1
J gene: TRBJ1-6
CDR3 protein: ATSEGTGSNSPLH

CDR3 length: 11
V gene: TRBV6-5
D gene: NA
J gene: TRBJ2-7
CDR3 protein: ASSYGTTYEQY

CDR3 length: 14
V gene: TRBV4-1
D gene: NA
J gene: TRBJ1-5
CDR3 protein: ASSPEVGWVHQPQH

CDR3 length: 11
V gene: TRBV7-8
D gene: NA
J gene: TRBJ2-7
CDR3 protein: ASSDPITYEQY

CDR3 length: 11
V gene: TRBV6-6
D gene: NA
J gene: TRBJ2-1
CDR3 protein: ASTPDRYNEQF

CDR3 length: 10
V gene: TRBV2
D gene: NA
J gene: TRBJ1-2
CDR3 protein: ASSEGLGGYT

CDR3 length: 18
V gene: TRBV3-1/TRBV3-2
D gene: TRBD1
J gene: TRBJ1-4
CDR3 protein: ASSQDFGWPGGLFNEKLF

CDR3 length: 13
V gene: TRBV5-1
D gene: TRBD1
J gene: TRBJ2-2
CDR3 protein: ASSRPGQGAGELF

CDR3 length: 14
V gene: TRBV14
D gene: NA
J gene: TRBJ2-1
CDR3 protein: ASSQGSGTGFNEQF

CDR3 length: 16
V gene: TRBV18
D gene: TRBD2
J gene: TRBJ2-7
CDR3 protein: ASSVSARGGGLPYEQY

CDR3 length: 17
V gene: TRBV5-8
D gene: NA
J gene: TRBJ1-5
CDR3 protein: ASSPHEQGPEYSNQPQH

CDR3 length: 13
V gene: TRBV27
D gene: TRBD2
J gene: TRBJ2-3
CDR3 protein: ASSFGLAGVDTQY

CDR3 length: 16
V gene: TRBV9
D gene: NA
J gene: TRBJ1-2
CDR3 protein: ASSARRDARNDNYGYT

CDR3 length: 11
V gene: TRBV7-3
D gene: NA
J gene: TRBJ1-2
CDR3 protein: ASSLGRDYGYT

CDR3 length: 14
V gene: TRBV18
D gene: TRBD2
J gene: TRBJ2-1
CDR3 protein: ASSAHRPSGYNEQF

CDR3 length: 14
V gene: TRBV18
D gene: TRBD2
J gene: TRBJ2-3
CDR3 protein: ASSPLAGELGDTQY

CDR3 length: 11
V gene: TRBV5-1
D gene: NA
J gene: TRBJ1-1
CDR3 protein: ASGRGENTEAF

CDR3 length: 12
V gene: TRBV7-2
D gene: NA
J gene: TRBJ1-4
CDR3 protein: ASSLTLLGEKLF

CDR3 length: 12
V gene: TRBV15
D gene: TRBD2
J gene: TRBJ2-5
CDR3 protein: ATSMQAPGGTQY

CDR3 length: 14
V gene: TRBV7-2
D gene: TRBD1
J gene: TRBJ1-2
CDR3 protein: ASSLAPGGRNYGYT

CDR3 length: 13
V gene: TRBV14
D gene: NA
J gene: TRBJ2-1
CDR3 protein: ASSQGVRGNNEQF

CDR3 length: 13
V gene: TRBV7-3
D gene: TRBD1
J gene: TRBJ1-1
CDR3 protein: ASSLRAQGDTEAF

CDR3 length: 15
V gene: TRBV25-1
D gene: NA
J gene: TRBJ2-3
CDR3 protein: ASAPPLGRYSTDTQY

CDR3 length: 10
V gene: TRBV12-5
D gene: NA
J gene: TRBJ2-7
CDR3 protein: ASGFGLYEQY

CDR3 length: 13
V gene: TRBV7-9
D gene: NA
J gene: TRBJ2-3
CDR3 protein: ASSLVRHEKDTQY

CDR3 length: 15
V gene: TRBV10-3
D gene: TRBD2
J gene: TRBJ2-1
CDR3 protein: AISHGAAGGPHNEQF

CDR3 length: 10
V gene: TRBV7-9
D gene: NA
J gene: TRBJ2-5
CDR3 protein: ASSFGMETQY

CDR3 length: 14
V gene: TRBV6-1
D gene: NA
J gene: TRBJ2-7
CDR3 protein: ASSERGDSLTYEQY

CDR3 length: 14
V gene: TRBV7-9
D gene: TRBD2
J gene: TRBJ2-2
CDR3 protein: ASSLKREGNTGELF

CDR3 length: 13
V gene: TRBV11-2
D gene: NA
J gene: TRBJ1-4
CDR3 protein: ASSQGYTGNEKLF

CDR3 length: 14
V gene: TRBV5-1
D gene: TRBD2
J gene: TRBJ2-2
CDR3 protein: ASSRGTSGNTGELF

CDR3 length: 11
V gene: TRBV10-2
D gene: TRBD2
J gene: TRBJ2-7
CDR3 protein: ASSRDYSYEQY

CDR3 length: 12
V gene: TRBV3-1/TRBV3-2
D gene: NA
J gene: TRBJ2-3
CDR3 protein: ASSQGGGTDTQY